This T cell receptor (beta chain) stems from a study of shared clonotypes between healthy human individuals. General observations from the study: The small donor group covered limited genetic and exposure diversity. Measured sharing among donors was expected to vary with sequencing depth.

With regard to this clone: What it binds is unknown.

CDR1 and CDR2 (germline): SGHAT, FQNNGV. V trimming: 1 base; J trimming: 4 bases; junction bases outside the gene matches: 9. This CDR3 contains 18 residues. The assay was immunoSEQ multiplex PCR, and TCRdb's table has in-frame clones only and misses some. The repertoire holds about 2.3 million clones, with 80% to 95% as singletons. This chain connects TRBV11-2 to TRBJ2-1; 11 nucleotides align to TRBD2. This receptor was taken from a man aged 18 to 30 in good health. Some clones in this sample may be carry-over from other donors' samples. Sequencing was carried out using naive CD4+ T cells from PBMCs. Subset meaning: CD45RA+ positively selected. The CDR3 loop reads CASSLAGPGTSGYNEQFF. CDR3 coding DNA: TGTGCCAGCAGCTTAGCCGGGCCCGGGACTAGCGGATACAATGAGCAGTTCTTC. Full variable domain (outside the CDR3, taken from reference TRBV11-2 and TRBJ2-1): EAGVAQSPRYKIIEKRQSVAFWCNPISGHATLYWYQQILGQGPKLLIQFQNNGVVDDSQLPKDRFSAERLKGVDSTLKIQPAKLEDSAVYLCASSLAGPGTSGYNEQFFGPGTRLTVL.